The rows below give T cell receptor beta chains drawn from one sample of a study of T cells in tuberculosis. The data were produced by immunoSEQ multiplex PCR, yet TCRdb's version contains in-frame clones alone and is incomplete. The repertoire holds roughly 30,000 clones, with about 84% as singletons. The sequences come from PBMCs, collected at tuberculosis diagnosis. These receptor sequences come from an adult with tuberculosis. The CDR3 runs from the conserved cysteine through the conserved F or W. Fields, in order: D gene, J gene, V gene, CDR3 protein. D genes are given only for firm matches.

-	TRBJ2-5	TRBV5-5	CASSLVGREETQYF
-	TRBJ2-7	TRBV10-3	CAISEELGQQPYEQYF
-	TRBJ1-1	TRBV27	CASSLTYLNTEAFF
TRBD1	TRBJ2-1	TRBV4-1	CASSQKWTGGYNEQFF
-	TRBJ1-5	TRBV18	CASSLTDSNQPQHF
-	TRBJ2-3	TRBV18	CASGFGGPTDTQYF
-	TRBJ2-3	TRBV5-1	CASGPGARTDTQYF
-	TRBJ2-5	TRBV18	CASSPSGTKYQETQYF
-	TRBJ1-2	TRBV7-2	CASSPTTGSNYGYTF
-	TRBJ2-7	TRBV13	CASSRKGGSLAYEQYF
TRBD2	TRBJ2-1	TRBV7-9	CASSLVLAGTNEQFF
TRBD2	TRBJ2-1	TRBV15	CATSTTGGVNEQFF
TRBD1	TRBJ2-6	TRBV27	CASSSTRGLGANVLTF
-	TRBJ2-3	TRBV2	CARKLGSADTQYF
TRBD2	TRBJ2-3	TRBV11-2	CASSLWREGADTQYF